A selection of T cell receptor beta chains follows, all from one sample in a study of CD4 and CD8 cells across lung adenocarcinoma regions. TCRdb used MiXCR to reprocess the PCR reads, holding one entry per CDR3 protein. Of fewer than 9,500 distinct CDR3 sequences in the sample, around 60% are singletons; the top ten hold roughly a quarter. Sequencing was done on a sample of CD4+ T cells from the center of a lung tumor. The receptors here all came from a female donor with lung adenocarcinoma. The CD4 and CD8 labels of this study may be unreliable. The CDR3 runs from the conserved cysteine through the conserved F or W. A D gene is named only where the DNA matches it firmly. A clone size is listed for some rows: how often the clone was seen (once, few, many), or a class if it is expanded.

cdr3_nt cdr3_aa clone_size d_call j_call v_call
TGTGCCAGCAGCTTAGGCTTCGGTCAGCCCCAGCATTTT CASSLGFGQPQHF NA NA TRBJ1-5 TRBV7-2
TGTGCCAGCAGGACCAGCCCCGGGACAGGTACAGACATTCAGTACTTC CASRTSPGTGTDIQYF NA TRBD1 TRBJ2-4 TRBV6-1
TGTGCCAGCAGTGATAGCGGAGGGAACAATGAGCAGTTCTTC CASSDSGGNNEQFF NA NA TRBJ2-1 TRBV25-1
TGTGCCAGCAGTTACGGTGGAATAGCGGGAGTTAACATTCAGTACTTC CASSYGGIAGVNIQYF few TRBD2 TRBJ2-4 TRBV6-5
TGTGCCAGCAGTTTATATGACCAGCAAGAGACCCAGTACTTC CASSLYDQQETQYF NA NA TRBJ2-5 TRBV27
TGTGCCAGCAGCCGAACTAGCGGGACCCTCTCCTACAATGAGCAGTTCTTC CASSRTSGTLSYNEQFF few TRBD2 TRBJ2-1 TRBV27
TGTGCCAGCAGTTTTAGGGGTTTGGGTGGCTACACCTTC CASSFRGLGGYTF medium-sized NA TRBJ1-2 TRBV27
TGTGCCAGCAGTCCTTATAGCGGGAGCGGGAACAATGAGCAGTTCTTC CASSPYSGSGNNEQFF few TRBD2 TRBJ2-1 TRBV6-1
TGCGCCAGCAAGGGCAGGGGAACCTATGGCTACACCTTC CASKGRGTYGYTF NA NA TRBJ1-2 TRBV10-2
TGTGCCAGCACCAACCGGGGCGGGGAAGGAGACATCCAGTACTTC CASTNRGGEGDIQYF NA NA TRBJ2-4 TRBV27
TGTGCCAGCAGTGGTTACTTCGAGCAGTACTTC CASSGYFEQYF medium-sized NA TRBJ2-7 TRBV6-2/TRBV6-3
TGTGCCAGCACCAACGTCGGCCGGGACCGAAACACCCAGTACTTC CASTNVGRDRNTQYF NA NA TRBJ2-5 TRBV27
TGTGCCAGCAGCTTAGTATCAGATACGCAGTATTTT CASSLVSDTQYF NA NA TRBJ2-3 TRBV7-2
TGTGCCAGCAGTAAACCTTGGGGACAGGCTGGTAATGAGCAGTTCTTC CASSKPWGQAGNEQFF NA TRBD1 TRBJ2-1 TRBV6-1
TGCCCCATCTCGCGGACGGGAGCCAAAAATACGCAGTATTTC CPISRTGAKNTQYF NA NA TRBJ2-3 TRBV10-3
TGTGCCAGCAGTGAAAGGGTTCGGACGGTTAGCTCCTACGAGCAGTACTTC CASSERVRTVSSYEQYF NA NA TRBJ2-7 TRBV6-1
TGTGCCAGCAGCGTAGCGCGGGGCAATGAGCAGTTCTTC CASSVARGNEQFF few NA TRBJ2-1 TRBV9
TGTGCCAGCGAGACAGGGTGGGGGGGGGAGCAGTACTTC CASETGWGGEQYF few NA TRBJ2-7 TRBV6-1
TGTGCCAGCAACAGCGGCCGAGGCTTCCACAATGAGCAGTTCTTC CASNSGRGFHNEQFF NA NA TRBJ2-1 TRBV6-1
TGTGCCGGGGGGCCAGGCCCGGATACGCAGTACTTT CAGGPGPDTQYF NA NA TRBJ2-3 TRBV27
TGTGCCAGCAGTGCCGGACTCGGAACCTTAGCCAAAAACATTCAGTACTTC CASSAGLGTLAKNIQYF many NA TRBJ2-4 TRBV6-1
TGTGCCAGCAGTGAAGCTCGAGGGCTCGGGGGCCGAGACCAAGAGACTCAGTACTTC CASSEARGLGGRDQETQYF NA NA TRBJ2-4 TRBV6-1
TGTGCCAACATAATCCTAAGCTTATTTGGACAGCAAGAGACCCAGTACTTC CANIILSLFGQQETQYF NA NA TRBJ2-5 TRBV11-2